There are many counts of the clone carrying this T cell receptor beta chain. The sample originates from a study of metastatic and nonmetastatic thyroid tumors. The germline V gene has CDR1 SGHTA and CDR2 FQGNSA. With 3 bases clipped from V and 15 bases from J, the junction kept 6 bases outside the gene matches. The CDR3 totals 14 residues. MiXCR re-clonotyped the PCR reads for TCRdb. The sample has some 15,000 clones; 20% to 30% are singletons. Every patient was untreated before thyroid surgery. The chain joins TRBV7-2 to TRBJ2-1, with 15 bases matching TRBD2. The material sequenced was blood. The receptor comes from a male donor with papillary thyroid cancer or a benign thyroid nodule (not recorded which). Some clones in this sample may be carry-over from other donors' samples. This CDR3 is CASSLGLAGGRMFF. CDR3 nucleotides: TGTGCCAGCAGCTTGGGACTAGCGGGAGGTCGTATGTTCTTC.